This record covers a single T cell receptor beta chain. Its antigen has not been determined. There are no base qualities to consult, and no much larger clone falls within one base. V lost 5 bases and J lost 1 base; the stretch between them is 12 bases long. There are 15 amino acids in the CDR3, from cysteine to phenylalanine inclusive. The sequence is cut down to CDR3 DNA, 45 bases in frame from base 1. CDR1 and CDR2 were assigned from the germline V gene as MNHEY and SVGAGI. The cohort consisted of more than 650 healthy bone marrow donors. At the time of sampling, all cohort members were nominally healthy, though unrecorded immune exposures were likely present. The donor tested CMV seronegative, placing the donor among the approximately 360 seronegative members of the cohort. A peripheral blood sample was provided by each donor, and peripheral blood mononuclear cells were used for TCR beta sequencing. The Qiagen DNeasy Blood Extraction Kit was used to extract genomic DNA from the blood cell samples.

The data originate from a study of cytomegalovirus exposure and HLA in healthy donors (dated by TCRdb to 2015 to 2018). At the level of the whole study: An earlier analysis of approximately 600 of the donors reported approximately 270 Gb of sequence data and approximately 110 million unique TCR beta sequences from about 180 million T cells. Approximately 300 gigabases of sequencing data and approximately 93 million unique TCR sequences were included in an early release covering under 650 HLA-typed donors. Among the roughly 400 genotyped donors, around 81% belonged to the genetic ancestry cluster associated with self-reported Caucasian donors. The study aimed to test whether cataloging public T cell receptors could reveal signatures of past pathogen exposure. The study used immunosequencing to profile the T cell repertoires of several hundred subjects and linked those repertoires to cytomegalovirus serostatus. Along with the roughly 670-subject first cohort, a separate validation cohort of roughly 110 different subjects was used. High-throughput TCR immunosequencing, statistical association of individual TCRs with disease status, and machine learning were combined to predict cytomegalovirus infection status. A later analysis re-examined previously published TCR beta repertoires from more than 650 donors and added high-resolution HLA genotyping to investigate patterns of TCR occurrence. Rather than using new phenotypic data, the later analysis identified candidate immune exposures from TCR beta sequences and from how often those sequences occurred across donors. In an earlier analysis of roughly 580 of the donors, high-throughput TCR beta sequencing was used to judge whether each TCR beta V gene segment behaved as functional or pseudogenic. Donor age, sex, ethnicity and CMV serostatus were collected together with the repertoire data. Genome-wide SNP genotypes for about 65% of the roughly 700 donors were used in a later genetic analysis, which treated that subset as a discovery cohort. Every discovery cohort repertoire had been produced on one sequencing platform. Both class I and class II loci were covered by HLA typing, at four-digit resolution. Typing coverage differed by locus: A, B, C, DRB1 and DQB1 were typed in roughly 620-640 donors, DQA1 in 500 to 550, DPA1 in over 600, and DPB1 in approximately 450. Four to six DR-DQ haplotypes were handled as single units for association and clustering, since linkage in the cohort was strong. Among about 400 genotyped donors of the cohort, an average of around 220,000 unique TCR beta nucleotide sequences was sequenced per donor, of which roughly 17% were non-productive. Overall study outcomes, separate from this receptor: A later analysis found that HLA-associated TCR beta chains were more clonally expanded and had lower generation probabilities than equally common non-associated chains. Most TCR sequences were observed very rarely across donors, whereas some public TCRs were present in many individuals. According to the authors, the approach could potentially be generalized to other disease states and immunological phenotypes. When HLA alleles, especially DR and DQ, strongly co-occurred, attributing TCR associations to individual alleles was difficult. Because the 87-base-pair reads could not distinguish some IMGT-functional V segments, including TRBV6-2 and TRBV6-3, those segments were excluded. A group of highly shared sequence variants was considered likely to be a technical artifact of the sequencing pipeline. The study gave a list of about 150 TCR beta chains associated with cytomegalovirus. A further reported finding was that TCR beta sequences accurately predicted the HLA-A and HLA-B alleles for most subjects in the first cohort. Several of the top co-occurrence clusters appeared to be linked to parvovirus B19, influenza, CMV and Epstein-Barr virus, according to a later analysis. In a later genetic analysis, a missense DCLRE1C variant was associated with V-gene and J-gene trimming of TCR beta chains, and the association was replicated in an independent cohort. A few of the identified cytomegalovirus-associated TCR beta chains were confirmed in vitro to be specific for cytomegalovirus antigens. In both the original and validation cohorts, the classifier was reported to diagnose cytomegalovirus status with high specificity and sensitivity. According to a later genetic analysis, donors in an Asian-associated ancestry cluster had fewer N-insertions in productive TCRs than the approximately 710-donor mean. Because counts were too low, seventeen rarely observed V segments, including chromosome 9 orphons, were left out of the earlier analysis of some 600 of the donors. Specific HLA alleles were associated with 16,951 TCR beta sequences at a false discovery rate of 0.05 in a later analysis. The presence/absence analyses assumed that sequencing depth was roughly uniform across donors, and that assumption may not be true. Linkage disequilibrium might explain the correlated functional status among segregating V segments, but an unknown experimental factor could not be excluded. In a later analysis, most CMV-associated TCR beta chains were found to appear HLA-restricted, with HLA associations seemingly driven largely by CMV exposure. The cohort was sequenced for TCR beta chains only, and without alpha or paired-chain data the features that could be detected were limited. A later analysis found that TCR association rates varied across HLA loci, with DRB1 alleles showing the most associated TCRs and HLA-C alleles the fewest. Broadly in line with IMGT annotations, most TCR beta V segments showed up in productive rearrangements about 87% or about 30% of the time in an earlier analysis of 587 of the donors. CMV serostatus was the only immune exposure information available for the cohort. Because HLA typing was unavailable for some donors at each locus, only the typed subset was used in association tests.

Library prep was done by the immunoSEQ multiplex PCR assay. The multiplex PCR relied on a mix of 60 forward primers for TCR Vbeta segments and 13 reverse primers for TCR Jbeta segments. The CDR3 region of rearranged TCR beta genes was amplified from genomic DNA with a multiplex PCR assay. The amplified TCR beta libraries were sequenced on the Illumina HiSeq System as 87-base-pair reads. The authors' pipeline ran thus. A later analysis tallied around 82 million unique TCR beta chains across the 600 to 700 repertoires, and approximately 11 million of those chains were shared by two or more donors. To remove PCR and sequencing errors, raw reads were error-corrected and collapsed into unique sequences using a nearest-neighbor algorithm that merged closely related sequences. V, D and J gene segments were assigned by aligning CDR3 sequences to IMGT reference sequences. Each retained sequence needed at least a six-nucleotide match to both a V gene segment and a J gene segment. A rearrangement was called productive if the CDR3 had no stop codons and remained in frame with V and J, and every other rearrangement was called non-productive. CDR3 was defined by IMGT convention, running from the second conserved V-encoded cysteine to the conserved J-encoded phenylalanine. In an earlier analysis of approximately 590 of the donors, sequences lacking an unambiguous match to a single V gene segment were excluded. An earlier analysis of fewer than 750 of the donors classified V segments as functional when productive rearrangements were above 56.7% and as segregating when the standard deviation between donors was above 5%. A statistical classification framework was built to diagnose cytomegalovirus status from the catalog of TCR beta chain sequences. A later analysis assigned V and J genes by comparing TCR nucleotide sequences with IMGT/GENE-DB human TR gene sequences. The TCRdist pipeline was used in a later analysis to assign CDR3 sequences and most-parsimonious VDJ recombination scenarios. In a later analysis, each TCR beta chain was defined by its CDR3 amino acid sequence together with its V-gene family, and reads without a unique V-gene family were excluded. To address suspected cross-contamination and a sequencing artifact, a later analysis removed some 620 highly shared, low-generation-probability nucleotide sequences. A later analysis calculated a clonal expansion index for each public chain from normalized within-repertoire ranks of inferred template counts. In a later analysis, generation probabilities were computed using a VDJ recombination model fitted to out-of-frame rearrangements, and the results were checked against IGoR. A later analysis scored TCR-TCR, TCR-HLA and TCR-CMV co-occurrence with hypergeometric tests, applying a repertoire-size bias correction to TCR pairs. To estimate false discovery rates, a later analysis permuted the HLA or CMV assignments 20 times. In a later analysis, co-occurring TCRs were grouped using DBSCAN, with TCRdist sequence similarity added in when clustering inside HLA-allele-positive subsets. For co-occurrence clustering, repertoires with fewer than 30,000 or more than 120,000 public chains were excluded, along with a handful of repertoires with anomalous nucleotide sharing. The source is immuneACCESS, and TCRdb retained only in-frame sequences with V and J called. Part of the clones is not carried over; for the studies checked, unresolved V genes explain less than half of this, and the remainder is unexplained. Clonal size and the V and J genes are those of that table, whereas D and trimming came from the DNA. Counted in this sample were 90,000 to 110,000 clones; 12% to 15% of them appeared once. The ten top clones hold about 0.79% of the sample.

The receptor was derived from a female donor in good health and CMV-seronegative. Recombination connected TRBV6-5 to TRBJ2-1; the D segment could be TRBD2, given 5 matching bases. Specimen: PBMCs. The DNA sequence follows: TGTGCCAGCAGTCCCCCGGGATTTTCCTACAATGAGCAGTTCTTC. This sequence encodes CASSPPGFSYNEQFF.